These 5 T cell receptor beta chains came from one sample sequenced in a study of blood T cell repertoires in COVID-19. The table came from immunoSEQ multiplex PCR; TCRdb's copy has only in-frame clones and leaves some out. The sample comprises more than 150,000 clones, approximately 85% of which are singletons, and about 10% rests with the top ten. Sequenced input: PBMCs or T cells enriched from blood (not recorded which). The receptors here all came from a man aged 35 to 55 who had recovered from COVID-19.

The gene calls are TRBV14 and TRBJ1-5; D gene unclear. CDR1 and CDR2 (germline): SGHDN, FVKESK. Trimming took off 10 bases at V and 0 bases at J, with 28 bases between the two ends. The CDR3 has 19 amino acids. The CDR3 nucleotides are TGTGCCACCCCCTCCGTTGGCAAAAAGACTGGCCATAGCAATCAGCCCCAGCATTTT. Protein sequence: CATPSVGKKTGHSNQPQHF.

J is TRBJ2-5 and V is TRBV25-1; 9 positions agree with TRBD1. The CDR3 extends over 12 amino acids. Trimming at V came to 6 bases and at J to 5 bases, leaving 1 base not matched to a gene. Germline V lookup: CDR1 MGHDK, CDR2 SYGVNS. The CDR3 spells CASRGTGETQYF. The CDR3 coding sequence is TGTGCCAGCAGGGGGACAGGGGAGACCCAGTACTTC. The whole variable domain, remainder taken from reference TRBV25-1 and TRBJ2-5, is EADIYQTPRYLVIGTGKKITLECSQTMGHDKMYWYQQDPGMELHLIHYSYGVNSTEKGDLSSESTVSRIRTEHFPLTLESARPSHTSQYLCASRGTGETQYFGPGTRLLVL.

This chain connects TRBV28 to TRBJ1-1; D is unresolved. The CDR3 runs to 12 residues. Deletions cut 7 bases from V and 3 bases from J, with 9 bases between. Germline CDR1 MDHEN, CDR2 SYDVKM. The CDR3 here is CASIGGYTEAFF. The CDR3 DNA sequence: TGTGCCAGCATCGGCGGCTACACTGAAGCTTTCTTT.

CDR3 protein: CASSYGGTGGGGYTF. The CDR3 DNA reads TGTGCCAGCAGTTACGGCGGGACAGGGGGTGGAGGCTACACCTTC. This chain uses TRBV6-5 with TRBJ1-2, with 11 bases fitting TRBD1. Losses at the gene ends were 2 bases for V and 8 bases for J; bases not matched to a gene: 7. Germline V gene lookup returns CDR1 MNHEY and CDR2 SVGAGI. CDR3 size: 15 residues.

The gene calls are TRBV6-2 or TRBV6-3 and TRBJ1-1; D is possibly TRBD1 (5 bases). The V gene lost 5 bases and the J gene lost 11 bases, with 21 bases spanning the gap. Germline lookup yields CDR1 MNHEY and CDR2 SVGEGT. The CDR3 has 14 amino acids. The CDR3 bases are TGTGCCAGCAGTCTTCCGGACGTAAGGGGTACGGCTTTCTTT. Translated: CASSLPDVRGTAFF.